The T cell receptor beta chain under discussion was sequenced for a study of regulatory T cells in long-lasting Graves disease. Points from the study as a whole: The study found persistent patients shared more public clonotypes (roughly 2,800) than new patients (approximately 970). TRBV28, TRBJ1-2 and TRBJ2-5 were favored in persistent disease.

The sample's time point: persistent/refractory GD, antithyroid drugs over 5 years with positive TRAb. PBMCs were the source of the RNA used for TCR sequencing. Enrollment of patients was through an endocrinology department in Xi'an, China. Construction of TCR beta libraries relied on iRepertoire HTBI primers and on Arm-PCR targeting CDR3 regions. TCRdb recomputed calls from the multiplex PCR reads with MiXCR, one row per CDR3 protein. The data show roughly 470,000 distinct CDR3 sequences, less than 25% seen once. This CDR3 is built from 17 residues. V gave up 3 bases and J gave up 7 bases; unmatched junction bases: 12. CDR1 is MDHEN, CDR2 SYDVKM, per germline. This clonotype has ten or more counts. Its antigen is unidentified.

The chain has TRBV28 and TRBJ1-6, with 7 bases matching TRBD1. The material was peripheral blood mononuclear cells (PBMCs), obtained when the disease was refractory, from a patient treated with antithyroid drugs. This clonotype was obtained from a female donor with Graves disease. This CDR3 is CASSFGPGQRGNSPLHF. The CDR3 bases are TGTGCCAGCAGTTTCGGACCGGGACAGCGGGGGAATTCACCCCTCCACTTT.